Listed below are T cell receptor beta chains from one sample, sequenced in a study of CD8+CD57+ T cells in acquired aplastic anemia. TCRdb itself ran the reads through MiXCR, one entry per CDR3 protein. The sample shows 120,000 or so distinct CDR3 sequences, approximately 41% of them seen only once. Sequences were obtained from sorted CD4+, CD8+, or CD8+CD57+ T cells (not recorded which) from PBMCs. The source is a human donor with aplastic anemia. The CDR3 runs from the conserved cysteine through the conserved F or W. Fields, in order: V gene, clone size, J gene, D gene, CDR3 protein, CDR3 DNA. A D gene is named only where the DNA matches it firmly. Part of the rows lack a size; the others show once, few, many or a class for expanded clones.

TRBV7-3,-,TRBJ2-7,-,CASSIDPSGIYEQYF,TGTGCCAGCAGCATAGACCCCTCGGGCATCTACGAGCAGTACTTC
TRBV19,-,TRBJ2-7,TRBD1,CASRPGTGANEQYF,TGTGCCAGTAGACCCGGGACAGGGGCCAACGAGCAGTACTTC
TRBV29-1,-,TRBJ1-1,TRBD1,CSAIQGTNTEAFF,TGCAGCGCAATACAGGGGACCAACACTGAAGCTTTCTTT
TRBV18,few,TRBJ2-1,-,CASSPSDEQFF,TGTGCCAGCTCACCATCAGATGAGCAGTTCTTC
TRBV19,few,TRBJ1-1,-,CASSFLGSSSEAFF,TGTGCCAGTTCTTTCTTAGGAAGCAGCTCTGAAGCTTTCTTT
TRBV20-1,many,TRBJ1-6,-,CSAGRQQSGNSPLHF,TGCAGTGCAGGCAGACAACAATCGGGTAATTCACCCCTCCACTTT
TRBV19,-,TRBJ1-5,-,CASSMATAGRQPQHF,TGTGCCAGTAGCATGGCGACGGCAGGGAGGCAGCCCCAGCATTTT
TRBV5-5,many,TRBJ2-3,-,CASSLEGVLTDTQYF,TGTGCCAGCAGCTTGGAAGGGGTCTTGACAGATACGCAGTATTTT
TRBV20-1,many,TRBJ1-2,TRBD1,CSAPRGRANYGYTF,TGCAGTGCGCCAAGGGGGCGAGCGAACTATGGCTACACCTTC
TRBV11-1,-,TRBJ2-7,TRBD2,CASSHLAGGPKEQYF,TGTGCCAGCAGCCATTTAGCGGGAGGGCCGAAAGAGCAGTACTTC
TRBV6-1,few,TRBJ2-1,-,CASSRKNEQFF,TGTGCCAGCAGTCGCAAGAATGAGCAGTTCTTC
TRBV7-8,many,TRBJ2-7,-,CASSLMKLTSYEQYF,TGTGCCAGCAGCTTAATGAAGTTAACGTCCTACGAGCAGTACTTC
TRBV5-8,many,TRBJ1-3,-,CASSIRPRNTIYF,TGTGCCAGCAGTATCCGGCCACGAAACACCATATATTTT
TRBV6-1,many,TRBJ2-7,TRBD1,CASSTRQGRPLYEQYF,TGTGCCAGCAGTACCCGACAGGGAAGGCCTCTGTACGAGCAGTACTTC
TRBV20-1,-,TRBJ2-5,-,CSAPKNQETQYF,TGCAGTGCTCCTAAAAATCAAGAGACCCAGTACTTC
TRBV24-1,-,TRBJ1-2,TRBD1,CATSDEGAARGYTF,TGTGCCACCAGTGATGAGGGGGCGGCGCGGGGCTACACCTTC
TRBV25-1,-,TRBJ2-3,-,CASSPEDSYTQYF,TGTGCCAGCAGTCCCGAGGACAGCTATACGCAGTATTTT
TRBV19,many,TRBJ1-1,-,CASSIREGTGYTEAFF,TGTGCCAGTAGTATAAGGGAGGGAACGGGTTACACTGAAGCTTTCTTT
TRBV15,-,TRBJ2-3,TRBD2,CATSKGAGESDTQYF,TGTGCCACCAGCAAAGGGGCGGGGGAGTCAGATACGCAGTATTTT
TRBV10-3,-,TRBJ1-1,-,CATSVTGSEAFF,TGTGCCACCAGTGTAACGGGATCTGAAGCTTTCTTC
TRBV29-1,-,TRBJ2-7,TRBD2,CSVEKSGSSYEQYF,TGCAGCGTTGAGAAGAGCGGGAGCTCCTACGAGCAGTACTTC
TRBV7-8,-,TRBJ2-3,TRBD2,CASSRKTGTSADTQYF,TGTGCCAGCAGCCGGAAGACCGGGACTAGTGCAGATACGCAGTATTTT